This TCR beta chain was sequenced for a study of T cells in Graves' hyperthyroidism and ophthalmopathy. After removal of 5 bases from V and 0 bases from J, the junction contained 6 bases not matched to a gene. The germline V gene has CDR1 MNHEY and CDR2 SMNVEV (reference sequence). This CDR3 is 15 amino acids long. Amplification yielded TCR beta CDR3 regions, with RNA transcripts as the source. HTBI primers were used for first-round RT-PCR of the TCR CDR3. TCRdb used MiXCR to reprocess the multiplex PCR reads, holding one entry per CDR3 protein. The repertoire holds approximately 510,000 distinct CDR3 sequences, around 20% seen once, with 26% in the top ten. This clonotype was seen at least ten times. Its antigen is currently unknown. Study results and limitations: Most expanded thyroid clonotypes above 0.001 also appeared in blood. Stable hyperthyroidism and ophthalmopathy were separated using 13 V-J signatures.

Absence of ophthalmopathy progression within 18 months defined stable Graves' hyperthyroidism. Fresh peripheral blood, around 10 ml, yielded the PBMCs. Sequenced sample: blood. The gene calls are TRBV27 and TRBJ2-7; the match to TRBD2 covers 8 bases. This sequence originates from a man in his late teens or twenties with Graves' hyperthyroidism. CDR3 protein: CASSIERGRSYEQYF. The CDR3 bases are TGTGCCAGCAGTATAGAGCGGGGGCGCTCCTACGAGCAGTACTTC.